The clone carrying this T cell receptor (beta chain) has only a few counts. Its target is unknown. The V gene lost 4 bases and the J gene lost 3 bases, with 13 bases spanning the gap. The germline V gene encodes CDR1 SEHNR and CDR2 FQNEAQ (reference sequence). The CDR3 has 15 residues. This sample stems from a study of human T cells and chemical hapten exposure. Study-level points and caveats: Relative to control repertoires, expanded TCRs gave rise to significantly more large CDR3 similarity clusters.

TCRdb reprocessed the RACE reads with MiXCR, giving one entry per CDR3 protein. The sample lists about 160,000 distinct CDR3 sequences; roughly a quarter were seen once. Time point: patch test 3, about 24 weeks after DPC sensitization. As to treatment: therapeutic diphenylcyclopropenone sensitization with weekly scalp DPC. This clonotype was sampled from a woman aged 18-30 years with alopecia areata. Some clones in this sample may be carry-over from other donors' samples. The chain has TRBV7-9 and TRBJ2-1; D not resolved. Sequenced here: whole blood, sampled in connection with sensitization to the hapten diphenylcyclopropenone (DPC). DNA for the CDR3: TGTGCCAGCAGCTCATGGGATGAGAGCTACAATGAGCAGTTCTTC. Translating gives CASSSWDESYNEQFF.